The present TCR beta chain was sequenced within a study of neurological immune-mediated disorders. This clonotype was seen at least ten times. As yet, its antigen is unknown. The study's findings and limits: CDR3 amino acid sequences found in expanded clones were never shared across subjects, suggesting private repertoires in all groups.

The cell input for sorted libraries was 900,000 to 1,000,000, and those cells were CD4+ or CD8+ T cells. TCRdb processed the 5' RACE reads anew with MiXCR; each CDR3 protein has one entry. The sample has over 15,000 distinct CDR3 sequences, about 10% seen once. This clonotype was sampled from a woman between 50 and 59 years old in good health. Source material: CD8+ T cells from blood.

CDR3 region: CASRFGAYEQYF. Here the CDR3 DNA reads TGCGCCAGCAGGTTTGGTGCCTACGAGCAGTACTTC. The J gene is TRBJ2-7, the V gene TRBV5-1; D is undetermined. Trimming shortened V by 5 bases and J by 2 bases, and 8 bases separated the two germline ends. This CDR3 has 12 residues. Germline values: CDR1 SGHRS, CDR2 YFSETQ.